The next 4 T cell receptor beta chains were all read from a single sample in a study of shared clonotypes between healthy human individuals. Some clones are missing from TCRdb's copy, which holds only in-frame ones; the method was immunoSEQ multiplex PCR. The top ten hold 0.1% to 0.15% of the sample, which has about 2 million clones, about 95% seen once. The source material was naive CD4+ T cells sorted from blood. Documented subset: CD45RA+ positively selected. Receptors were obtained from a man between 18 and 35 years old in good health.

The chain recombines TRBV7-9 with TRBJ1-2; no clear D. Germline V CDR1 and CDR2: SEHNR, FQNEAQ (reference sequence). The CDR3 extends over 12 amino acids. Trimming stripped 3 bases from V and 8 bases from J, with 10 bases between. The CDR3 region has the DNA TGTGCCAGCAGCTTGGAGAGATCAGGCTACACCTTC. It yields the protein CASSLERSGYTF. The full variable domain, completed using reference TRBV7-9 and TRBJ1-2, is DTGVSQNPRHKITKRGQNVTFRCDPISEHNRLYWYRQTLGQGPEFLTYFQNEAQLEKSRLLSDRFSAERPKGSFSTLEIQRTEQGDSAMYLCASSLERSGYTFGSGTRLTVV.

The gene calls are TRBV6-5 and TRBJ2-7; 9 bases fit TRBD2. The CDR3 is 14 amino acids. V was pared by 2 bases and J by 7 bases, with 6 bases of the junction left unmatched. Per the germline V gene, CDR1 is MNHEY and CDR2 is SVGAGI. The CDR3 reads CASSYGGGAREQYF. For the CDR3, the DNA is TGTGCCAGCAGTTACGGCGGGGGGGCAAGGGAGCAGTACTTC.

On this clone itself: The same CDR3 also results from other DNA sequences found in this sample. The chain links TRBV19 to TRBJ2-7; a possible D gene is TRBD1 (6 bases). The V end was cut by 5 bases, the J end by 1 base, with 9 bases between. Germline CDR1 is LNHDA and CDR2 is SQIVND (reference sequence). The CDR3 has 13 residues. In DNA, the CDR3 is TGTGCCAGTAGTCCAACAGGGTCCTACGAGCAGTACTTC. This sequence encodes CASSPTGSYEQYF.

This chain links TRBV2 with TRBJ2-7, with 7 bases lining up with TRBD2. Germline CDR1 is SNHLY and CDR2 is FYNNEI. The CDR3 length is 14 residues. The V segment lost 7 bases and the J segment 4 bases; nucleotides outside the gene matches: 10. CDR3: CASNSGRGGYEQYF. The CDR3 DNA sequence: TGTGCCAGCAATAGCGGTCGCGGGGGTTACGAGCAGTACTTC. Using reference TRBV2 and TRBJ2-7 for the parts outside the CDR3, the full variable domain is EPEVTQTPSHQVTQMGQEVILRCVPISNHLYFYWYRQILGQKVEFLVSFYNNEISEKSEIFDDQFSVERPDGSNFTLKIRSTKLEDSAMYFCASNSGRGGYEQYFGPGTRLTVT.